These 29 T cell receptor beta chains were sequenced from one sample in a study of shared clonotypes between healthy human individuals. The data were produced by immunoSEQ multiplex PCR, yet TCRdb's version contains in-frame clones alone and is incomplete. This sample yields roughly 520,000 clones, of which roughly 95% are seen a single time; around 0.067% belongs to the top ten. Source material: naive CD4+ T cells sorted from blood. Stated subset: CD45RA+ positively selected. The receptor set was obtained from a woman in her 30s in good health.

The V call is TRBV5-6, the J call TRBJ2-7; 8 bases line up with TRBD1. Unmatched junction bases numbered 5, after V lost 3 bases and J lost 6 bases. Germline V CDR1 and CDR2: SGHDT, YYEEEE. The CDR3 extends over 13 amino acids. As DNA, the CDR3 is TGTGCCAGCAGCTGGACAGGGATCGGCGAGCAGTACTTC. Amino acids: CASSWTGIGEQYF.

The DNA of the CDR3 is TGTGCCAGCAGCTTAGTAGGGGCGGGCGAGCAGTACTTC. It translates to CASSLVGAGEQYF. V gene TRBV13 combines with J gene TRBJ2-7; D may match TRBD1 or TRBD2 (5 bases each). The CDR3 spans 13 residues. Germline CDR1 and CDR2: PRHDT and FYEKMQ (reference sequence). The V gene lost 1 base and the J gene lost 6 bases, with 10 bases spanning the gap.

The CDR3 here is CASSAGTPNYGYTF. The CDR3, as DNA: TGTGCCAGCAGCGCCGGGACCCCTAACTATGGCTACACCTTC. The chain joins TRBV28 to TRBJ1-2, with a tentative D call TRBD1 (5 bases). Germline CDR1 is MDHEN and CDR2 is SYDVKM. Trimming left V 6 bases short and J 0 bases short, with 11 bases between. There are 14 residues in the CDR3.

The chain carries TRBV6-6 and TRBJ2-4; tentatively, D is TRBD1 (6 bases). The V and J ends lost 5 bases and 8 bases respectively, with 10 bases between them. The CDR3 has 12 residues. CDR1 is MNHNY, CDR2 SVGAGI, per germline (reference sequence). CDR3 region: CASSPGQDIQYF. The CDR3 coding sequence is TGTGCCAGCAGTCCGGGACAAGACATTCAGTACTTC.

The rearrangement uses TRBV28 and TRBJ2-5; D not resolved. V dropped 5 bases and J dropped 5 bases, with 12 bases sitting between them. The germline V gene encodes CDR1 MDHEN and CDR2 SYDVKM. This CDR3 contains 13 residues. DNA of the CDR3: TGTGCCAGCAGTGGCAGAGATTCGGAGACCCAGTACTTC. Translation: CASSGRDSETQYF.

CDR3 residues: CASSPAGQGFTETQYF. Written as DNA, the CDR3 is TGTGCCAGCTCACCCGCAGGACAGGGATTTACAGAGACCCAGTACTTC. V usage is TRBV18 and J usage is TRBJ2-5; TRBD1 agrees at 8 bases. CDR1 is KGHSH and CDR2 is LQKENI in the germline V gene. The CDR3 consists of 16 residues. The V segment lost 3 bases and the J segment 4 bases; nucleotides outside the gene matches: 10.

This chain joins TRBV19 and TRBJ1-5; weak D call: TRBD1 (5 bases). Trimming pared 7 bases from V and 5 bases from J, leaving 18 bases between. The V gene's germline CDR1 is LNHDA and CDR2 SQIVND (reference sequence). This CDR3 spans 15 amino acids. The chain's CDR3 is CASTPGLGVHQPQHF. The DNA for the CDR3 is TGTGCCAGTACCCCCGGGTTGGGGGTTCATCAGCCCCAGCATTTT.

The CDR3 DNA is TGTGCCAGCAGCTTAATAGGACAGGGGGCGAGCTCCTACGAGCAGTACTTC. Protein sequence: CASSLIGQGASSYEQYF. The chain has TRBV7-9 and TRBJ2-7; TRBD1 matches at 11 bases. The germline V gene encodes CDR1 SEHNR and CDR2 FQNEAQ (reference sequence). Trimming at V came to 2 bases and at J to 0 bases, leaving 6 bases not matched to a gene. CDR3 length: 17 amino acids.

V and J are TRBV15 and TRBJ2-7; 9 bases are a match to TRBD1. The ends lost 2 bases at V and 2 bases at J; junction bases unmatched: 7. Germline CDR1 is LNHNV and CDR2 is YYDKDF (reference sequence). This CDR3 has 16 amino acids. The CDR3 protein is CATSRHKQGAAYEQYF. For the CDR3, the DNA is TGTGCCACCAGCAGACATAAACAGGGGGCGGCCTACGAGCAGTACTTC.

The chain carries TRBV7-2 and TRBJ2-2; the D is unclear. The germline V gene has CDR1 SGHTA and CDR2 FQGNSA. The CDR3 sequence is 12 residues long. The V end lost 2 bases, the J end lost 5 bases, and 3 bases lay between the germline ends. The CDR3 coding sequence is TGTGCCAGCAGCTTAAGAACCGGGGAGCTGTTTTTT. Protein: CASSLRTGELFF.

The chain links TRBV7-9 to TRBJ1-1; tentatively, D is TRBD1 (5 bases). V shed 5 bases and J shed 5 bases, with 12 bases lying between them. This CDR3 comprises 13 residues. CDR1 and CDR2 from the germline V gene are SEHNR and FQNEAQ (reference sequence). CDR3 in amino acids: CASSEIGETEAFF. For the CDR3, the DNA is TGTGCCAGCAGCGAGATAGGGGAGACTGAAGCTTTCTTT.

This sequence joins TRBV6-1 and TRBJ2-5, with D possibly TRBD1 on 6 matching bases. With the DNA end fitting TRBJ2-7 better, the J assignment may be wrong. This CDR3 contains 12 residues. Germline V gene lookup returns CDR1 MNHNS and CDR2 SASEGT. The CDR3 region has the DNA TGTGCCAGCAGTGAACAAGGGGGCGAGCAGTACTTC. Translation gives CASSEQGGEQYF.

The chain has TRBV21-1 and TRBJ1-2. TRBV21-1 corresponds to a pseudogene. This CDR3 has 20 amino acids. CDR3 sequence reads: CASSKGTPEGRRVTNYGYTF. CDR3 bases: TGTGCCAGCAGCAAAGGTACACCGGAGGGTCGGAGAGTAACTAACTATGGCTACACCTTC.

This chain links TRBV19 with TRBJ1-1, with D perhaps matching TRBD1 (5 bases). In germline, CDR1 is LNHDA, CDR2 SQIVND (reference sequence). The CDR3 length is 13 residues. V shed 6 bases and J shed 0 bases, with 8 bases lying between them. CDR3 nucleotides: TGTGCCAGTAGCAGGGAGATGAACACTGAAGCTTTCTTT. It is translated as CASSREMNTEAFF.

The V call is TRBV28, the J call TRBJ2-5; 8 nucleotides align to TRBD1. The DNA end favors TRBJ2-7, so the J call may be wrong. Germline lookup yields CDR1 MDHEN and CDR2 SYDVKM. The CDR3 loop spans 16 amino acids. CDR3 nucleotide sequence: TGTGCCAGCAGTTTCAGTGGAGGGACAGGTAACCACGAGCAGTACTTC. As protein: CASSFSGGTGNHEQYF.

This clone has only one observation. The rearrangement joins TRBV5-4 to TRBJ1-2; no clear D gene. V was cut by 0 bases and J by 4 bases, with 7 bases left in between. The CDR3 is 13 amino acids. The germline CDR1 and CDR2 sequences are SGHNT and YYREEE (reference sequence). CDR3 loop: CASSLDSFYGYTF. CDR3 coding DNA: TGTGCCAGCAGCTTGGACAGTTTCTATGGCTACACCTTC.

Here the CDR3 reads CASSEGPGLAGESEQYF. CDR3 bases: TGCGCCAGCAGTGAGGGTCCGGGACTAGCGGGAGAAAGCGAGCAGTACTTC. This rearrangement joins TRBV10-2 to TRBJ2-7, with 14 nucleotides matching TRBD2. The CDR3 runs to 17 residues. Germline V CDR1 and CDR2: WSHSY, SAAADI. Trimming took 2 bases from V and 6 from J; bases not matched to a gene: 9.

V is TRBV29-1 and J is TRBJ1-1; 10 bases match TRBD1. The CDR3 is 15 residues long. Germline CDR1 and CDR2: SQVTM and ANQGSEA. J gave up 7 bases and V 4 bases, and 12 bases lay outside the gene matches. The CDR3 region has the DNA TGCAGCGTTGGGGGGACAGGGGCGGGAAGGGTTGAAGCTTTCTTT. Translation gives CSVGGTGAGRVEAFF.

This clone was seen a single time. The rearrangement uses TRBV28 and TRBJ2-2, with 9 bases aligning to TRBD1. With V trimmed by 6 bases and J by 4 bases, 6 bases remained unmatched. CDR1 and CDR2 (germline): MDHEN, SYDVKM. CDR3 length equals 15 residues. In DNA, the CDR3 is TGTGCCAGCAGATGGGACAGGGCGGGCACCGGGGAGCTGTTTTTT. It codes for CASRWDRAGTGELFF. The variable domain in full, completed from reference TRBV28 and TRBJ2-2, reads DVKVTQSSRYLVKRTGEKVFLECVQDMDHENMFWYRQDPGLGLRLIYFSYDVKMKEKGDIPEGYSVSREKKERFSLILESASTNQTSMYLCASRWDRAGTGELFFGEGSRLTVL.

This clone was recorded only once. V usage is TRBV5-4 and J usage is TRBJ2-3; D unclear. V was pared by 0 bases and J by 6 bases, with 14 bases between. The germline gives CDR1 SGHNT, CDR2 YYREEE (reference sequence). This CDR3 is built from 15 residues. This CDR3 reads CASSLALTQEDTQYF. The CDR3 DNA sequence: TGTGCCAGCAGCTTGGCTTTGACACAAGAGGATACGCAGTATTTT.

CDR3 loop: CAISEPQDSSYNEQFF. For the CDR3, the DNA is TGTGCCATCAGTGAGCCTCAAGACAGCTCCTACAATGAGCAGTTCTTC. This chain uses TRBV10-3 with TRBJ2-1, with a weak D call TRBD1 (5 bases). The V end lost 2 bases, the J end lost 0 bases, and 11 bases lay between the germline ends. The CDR3 is 16 residues long. Germline V gene sequence: CDR1 ENHRY, CDR2 SYGVKD.

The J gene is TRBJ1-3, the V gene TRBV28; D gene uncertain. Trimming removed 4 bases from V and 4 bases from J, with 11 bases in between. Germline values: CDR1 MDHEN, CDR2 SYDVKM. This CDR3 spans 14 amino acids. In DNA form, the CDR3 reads TGTGCCAGCAGTTCGTGGGTCAAGGGAAACACCATATATTTT. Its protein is CASSSWVKGNTIYF. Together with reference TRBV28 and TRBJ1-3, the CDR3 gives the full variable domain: DVKVTQSSRYLVKRTGEKVFLECVQDMDHENMFWYRQDPGLGLRLIYFSYDVKMKEKGDIPEGYSVSREKKERFSLILESASTNQTSMYLCASSSWVKGNTIYFGEGSWLTVV.

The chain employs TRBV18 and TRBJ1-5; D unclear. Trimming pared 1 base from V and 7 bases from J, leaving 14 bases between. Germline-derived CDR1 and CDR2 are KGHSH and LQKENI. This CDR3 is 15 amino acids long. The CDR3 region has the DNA TGTGCCAGCTCACCACTCCAGGCCGCCGGCCAGCCCCAGCATTTT. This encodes CASSPLQAAGQPQHF.

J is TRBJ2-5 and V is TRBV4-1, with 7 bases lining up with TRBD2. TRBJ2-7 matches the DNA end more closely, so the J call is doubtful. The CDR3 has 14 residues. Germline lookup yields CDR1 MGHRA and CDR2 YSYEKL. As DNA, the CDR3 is TGCGCCAGCAGCCAAGATGGGAGGGGCTACGAGCAGTACTTC. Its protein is CASSQDGRGYEQYF.

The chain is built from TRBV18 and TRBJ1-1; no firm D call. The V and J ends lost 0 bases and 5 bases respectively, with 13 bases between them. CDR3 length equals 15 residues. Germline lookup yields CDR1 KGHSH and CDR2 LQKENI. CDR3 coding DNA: TGTGCCAGCTCACCACCTGGTGGCGGGGTTACTGAAGCTTTCTTT. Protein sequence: CASSPPGGGVTEAFF.

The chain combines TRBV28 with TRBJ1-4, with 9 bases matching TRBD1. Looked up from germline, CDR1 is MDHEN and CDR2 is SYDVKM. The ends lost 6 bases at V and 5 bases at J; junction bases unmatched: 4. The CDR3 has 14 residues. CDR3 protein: CASRRDRVNEKLFF. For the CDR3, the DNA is TGTGCCAGCAGGCGGGACAGGGTAAATGAAAAACTGTTTTTT. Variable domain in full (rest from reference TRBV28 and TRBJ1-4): DVKVTQSSRYLVKRTGEKVFLECVQDMDHENMFWYRQDPGLGLRLIYFSYDVKMKEKGDIPEGYSVSREKKERFSLILESASTNQTSMYLCASRRDRVNEKLFFGSGTQLSVL.

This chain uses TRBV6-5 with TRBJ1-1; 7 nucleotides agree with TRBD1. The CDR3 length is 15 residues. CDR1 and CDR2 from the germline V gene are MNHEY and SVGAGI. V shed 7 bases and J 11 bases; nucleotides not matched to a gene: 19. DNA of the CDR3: TGTGCCAGCATTAATCCTCCCGGACAGGAAGGACACGCTTTCTTT. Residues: CASINPPGQEGHAFF.

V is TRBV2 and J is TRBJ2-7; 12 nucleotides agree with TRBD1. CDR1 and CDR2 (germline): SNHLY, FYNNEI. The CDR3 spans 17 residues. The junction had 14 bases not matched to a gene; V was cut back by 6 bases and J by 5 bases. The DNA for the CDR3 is TGTGCCAGCAGGCGGGACAGGGGGCGTCTCGCGTCGGACGAGCAGTACTTC. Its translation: CASRRDRGRLASDEQYF.

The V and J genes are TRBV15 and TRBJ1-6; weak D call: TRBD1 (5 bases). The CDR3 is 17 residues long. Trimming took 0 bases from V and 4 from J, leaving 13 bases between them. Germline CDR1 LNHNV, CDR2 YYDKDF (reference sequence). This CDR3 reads CATSRDHGGGYNSPLHF. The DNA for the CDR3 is TGTGCCACCAGCAGAGATCACGGGGGTGGATATAATTCACCCCTCCACTTT.